The entry below describes one T cell receptor beta chain. The junction departs from germline at one end; a sequencing error may be responsible. This sample includes further DNA sequences coding for the same CDR3. The data were taken from a study of control samples from healthy donors and cancer patients. Data came from immunoSEQ multiplex PCR; TCRdb stores just in-frame clones and leaves some out. In the table there are roughly 150,000 clones, roughly 88% of which are singletons. This CDR3 has 15 amino acids. The germline V gene encodes CDR1 LNHDA and CDR2 SQIVND (reference sequence). The sequence was obtained from a man aged 18 to 29 in good health. Sequenced material: blood. The gene calls are TRBV19 and TRBJ2-2, with D hard to call. CDR3 bases: TGTGCTAGTAGTATCACAACTGCGAACACCGGGGAGCTGTTTTTT. Its translation is CASSITTANTGELFF. Based on the CDR3 plus reference TRBV19 and TRBJ2-2, the full variable domain is DGGITQSPKYLFRKEGQNVTLSCEQNLNHDAMYWYRQDPGQGLRLIYYSQIVNDFQKGDIAEGYSVSREKKESFPLTVTSAQKNPTAFYLCASSITTANTGELFFGEGSRLTVL.